This is a list of T cell receptor beta chains from one sample in a study of T cells after yellow fever vaccination. From the 5' RACE reads, TCRdb called clonotypes with MiXCR, one entry per CDR3 protein. The table has about 73,000 distinct CDR3 sequences, approximately 7.5% seen once. The material was CD8+ T cells sorted from PBMCs, obtained on the day of the yellow fever booster vaccination. All receptors derive from a man aged 25 to 45 who received the YFV17D yellow fever vaccine. Both conserved end residues are part of each CDR3. D genes are given only for firm matches. Clone size is given for some rows only: seen once, a few or many times, or a class if the clone is expanded.

j_gene: TRBJ1-1; v_gene: TRBV12-3/TRBV12-4; d_gene: TRBD1; abundance: .; CDR3nt: TGTGCCAGCAGAGATCCCGGGACAGGCTTCACTGAAGCTTTCTTT; CDR3aa: CASRDPGTGFTEAFF
j_gene: TRBJ2-2; v_gene: TRBV20-1; d_gene: .; abundance: .; CDR3nt: TGCAGTGCTAGTAGGGCGAACACCGGGGAGCTGTTTTTT; CDR3aa: CSASRANTGELFF
j_gene: TRBJ2-4; v_gene: TRBV11-2; d_gene: TRBD1; abundance: many; CDR3nt: TGTGCCAGCAGCATCGGGACAGGCGGGAACATTCAGTACTTC; CDR3aa: CASSIGTGGNIQYF
j_gene: TRBJ2-3; v_gene: TRBV20-1; d_gene: .; abundance: .; CDR3nt: TGCAGTGCACCGTTTACTTTTTCCCGGGACACGTCTAGAGATACGCAGTATTTT; CDR3aa: CSAPFTFSRDTSRDTQYF
j_gene: TRBJ2-1; v_gene: TRBV5-4; d_gene: .; abundance: many; CDR3nt: TGTGCCAGCAGCCCGCTAGAACTTTCCTACAATGAGCAGTTCTTC; CDR3aa: CASSPLELSYNEQFF
j_gene: TRBJ2-3; v_gene: TRBV7-8; d_gene: .; abundance: .; CDR3nt: TGTGCCAGCAGCAACTTCGGAGTCACAGATACGCAGTATTTT; CDR3aa: CASSNFGVTDTQYF
j_gene: TRBJ2-7; v_gene: TRBV6-5; d_gene: TRBD1; abundance: many; CDR3nt: TGTGCCAGCAGTTACGGGACAGGGTACGAGCAGTACTTC; CDR3aa: CASSYGTGYEQYF
j_gene: TRBJ2-2; v_gene: TRBV15; d_gene: .; abundance: few; CDR3nt: TGTGCCACCAGCAGAGGCAGGGACACCGGGGAGCTGTTTTTT; CDR3aa: CATSRGRDTGELFF
j_gene: TRBJ2-1; v_gene: TRBV27; d_gene: TRBD2; abundance: many; CDR3nt: TGTGCCAGCAGCTTGGTGGGACTAGCGGGGTTCAGTGAGCAGTTCTTC; CDR3aa: CASSLVGLAGFSEQFF
j_gene: TRBJ2-1; v_gene: TRBV2; d_gene: .; abundance: many; CDR3nt: TGTGCCAGCAACCAGGGTATCGATGAGCAGTTCTTC; CDR3aa: CASNQGIDEQFF
j_gene: TRBJ2-1; v_gene: TRBV27; d_gene: .; abundance: few; CDR3nt: TGTGCCAGCAGTTTAACAGGGAGCCATGAGCAGTTCTTC; CDR3aa: CASSLTGSHEQFF